The clone carrying this T cell receptor (beta chain) has just one count. This record comes from a study of shared clonotypes between healthy human individuals. Trimming at V came to 3 bases and at J to 5 bases, leaving 5 bases not matched to a gene. Germline CDR1 reads ENHRY; CDR2 reads SYGVKD. The CDR3 runs 14 residues. Produced via immunoSEQ multiplex PCR; TCRdb's table is partial and in-frame only. The sample carries about 1 million clones, around 76% recorded once. V is TRBV10-3 and J is TRBJ2-5, with TRBD1 matching over 8 bases. Source material: memory CD4+ T cells sorted from blood. Subset here: CD45RA-negative fraction. This sequence was found in a man between 18 and 29 years old in good health. The CDR3 protein is CAISDPGQAETQYF. CDR3 bases: TGTGCCATCAGTGACCCGGGACAGGCGGAGACCCAGTACTTC.